This T cell receptor beta chain was observed in a study of regulatory and conventional T cells in RAG deficiency. Study conclusions and caveats: Patient subsets had shorter CDR3s; Omenn Treg-Tconv overlap exceeded 85%.

Only in-frame clones appear in the TCRdb table, and some are missing; sequencing was by immunoSEQ multiplex PCR. This table holds 21,000 or so clones, 85% to 95% found once. Conventional CD4+ T cells were sorted from blood as CD25-low CD127-high cells. This clone was counted once. Its specificity is not known. The data were also submitted as part of a second study, on regulatory T cells. This second study says: The PCR used 52 TRBV and 13 TRBJ primers.

The origin of this receptor is a human donor in good health. The material sequenced was CD4+ T cells sorted from blood.

CDR3 loop: CASHRDAGANVLTF. CDR3 nucleotides: TGTGCCAGCCACAGGGATGCTGGGGCCAACGTCCTGACTTTC. The chain carries TRBV10-3 and TRBJ2-6; maybe TRBD1 (6 bases). Trimming removed 10 bases from V and 2 bases from J, with 12 bases in between. This CDR3 comprises 14 residues. Germline V gene data show CDR1 as ENHRY and CDR2 as SYGVKD.